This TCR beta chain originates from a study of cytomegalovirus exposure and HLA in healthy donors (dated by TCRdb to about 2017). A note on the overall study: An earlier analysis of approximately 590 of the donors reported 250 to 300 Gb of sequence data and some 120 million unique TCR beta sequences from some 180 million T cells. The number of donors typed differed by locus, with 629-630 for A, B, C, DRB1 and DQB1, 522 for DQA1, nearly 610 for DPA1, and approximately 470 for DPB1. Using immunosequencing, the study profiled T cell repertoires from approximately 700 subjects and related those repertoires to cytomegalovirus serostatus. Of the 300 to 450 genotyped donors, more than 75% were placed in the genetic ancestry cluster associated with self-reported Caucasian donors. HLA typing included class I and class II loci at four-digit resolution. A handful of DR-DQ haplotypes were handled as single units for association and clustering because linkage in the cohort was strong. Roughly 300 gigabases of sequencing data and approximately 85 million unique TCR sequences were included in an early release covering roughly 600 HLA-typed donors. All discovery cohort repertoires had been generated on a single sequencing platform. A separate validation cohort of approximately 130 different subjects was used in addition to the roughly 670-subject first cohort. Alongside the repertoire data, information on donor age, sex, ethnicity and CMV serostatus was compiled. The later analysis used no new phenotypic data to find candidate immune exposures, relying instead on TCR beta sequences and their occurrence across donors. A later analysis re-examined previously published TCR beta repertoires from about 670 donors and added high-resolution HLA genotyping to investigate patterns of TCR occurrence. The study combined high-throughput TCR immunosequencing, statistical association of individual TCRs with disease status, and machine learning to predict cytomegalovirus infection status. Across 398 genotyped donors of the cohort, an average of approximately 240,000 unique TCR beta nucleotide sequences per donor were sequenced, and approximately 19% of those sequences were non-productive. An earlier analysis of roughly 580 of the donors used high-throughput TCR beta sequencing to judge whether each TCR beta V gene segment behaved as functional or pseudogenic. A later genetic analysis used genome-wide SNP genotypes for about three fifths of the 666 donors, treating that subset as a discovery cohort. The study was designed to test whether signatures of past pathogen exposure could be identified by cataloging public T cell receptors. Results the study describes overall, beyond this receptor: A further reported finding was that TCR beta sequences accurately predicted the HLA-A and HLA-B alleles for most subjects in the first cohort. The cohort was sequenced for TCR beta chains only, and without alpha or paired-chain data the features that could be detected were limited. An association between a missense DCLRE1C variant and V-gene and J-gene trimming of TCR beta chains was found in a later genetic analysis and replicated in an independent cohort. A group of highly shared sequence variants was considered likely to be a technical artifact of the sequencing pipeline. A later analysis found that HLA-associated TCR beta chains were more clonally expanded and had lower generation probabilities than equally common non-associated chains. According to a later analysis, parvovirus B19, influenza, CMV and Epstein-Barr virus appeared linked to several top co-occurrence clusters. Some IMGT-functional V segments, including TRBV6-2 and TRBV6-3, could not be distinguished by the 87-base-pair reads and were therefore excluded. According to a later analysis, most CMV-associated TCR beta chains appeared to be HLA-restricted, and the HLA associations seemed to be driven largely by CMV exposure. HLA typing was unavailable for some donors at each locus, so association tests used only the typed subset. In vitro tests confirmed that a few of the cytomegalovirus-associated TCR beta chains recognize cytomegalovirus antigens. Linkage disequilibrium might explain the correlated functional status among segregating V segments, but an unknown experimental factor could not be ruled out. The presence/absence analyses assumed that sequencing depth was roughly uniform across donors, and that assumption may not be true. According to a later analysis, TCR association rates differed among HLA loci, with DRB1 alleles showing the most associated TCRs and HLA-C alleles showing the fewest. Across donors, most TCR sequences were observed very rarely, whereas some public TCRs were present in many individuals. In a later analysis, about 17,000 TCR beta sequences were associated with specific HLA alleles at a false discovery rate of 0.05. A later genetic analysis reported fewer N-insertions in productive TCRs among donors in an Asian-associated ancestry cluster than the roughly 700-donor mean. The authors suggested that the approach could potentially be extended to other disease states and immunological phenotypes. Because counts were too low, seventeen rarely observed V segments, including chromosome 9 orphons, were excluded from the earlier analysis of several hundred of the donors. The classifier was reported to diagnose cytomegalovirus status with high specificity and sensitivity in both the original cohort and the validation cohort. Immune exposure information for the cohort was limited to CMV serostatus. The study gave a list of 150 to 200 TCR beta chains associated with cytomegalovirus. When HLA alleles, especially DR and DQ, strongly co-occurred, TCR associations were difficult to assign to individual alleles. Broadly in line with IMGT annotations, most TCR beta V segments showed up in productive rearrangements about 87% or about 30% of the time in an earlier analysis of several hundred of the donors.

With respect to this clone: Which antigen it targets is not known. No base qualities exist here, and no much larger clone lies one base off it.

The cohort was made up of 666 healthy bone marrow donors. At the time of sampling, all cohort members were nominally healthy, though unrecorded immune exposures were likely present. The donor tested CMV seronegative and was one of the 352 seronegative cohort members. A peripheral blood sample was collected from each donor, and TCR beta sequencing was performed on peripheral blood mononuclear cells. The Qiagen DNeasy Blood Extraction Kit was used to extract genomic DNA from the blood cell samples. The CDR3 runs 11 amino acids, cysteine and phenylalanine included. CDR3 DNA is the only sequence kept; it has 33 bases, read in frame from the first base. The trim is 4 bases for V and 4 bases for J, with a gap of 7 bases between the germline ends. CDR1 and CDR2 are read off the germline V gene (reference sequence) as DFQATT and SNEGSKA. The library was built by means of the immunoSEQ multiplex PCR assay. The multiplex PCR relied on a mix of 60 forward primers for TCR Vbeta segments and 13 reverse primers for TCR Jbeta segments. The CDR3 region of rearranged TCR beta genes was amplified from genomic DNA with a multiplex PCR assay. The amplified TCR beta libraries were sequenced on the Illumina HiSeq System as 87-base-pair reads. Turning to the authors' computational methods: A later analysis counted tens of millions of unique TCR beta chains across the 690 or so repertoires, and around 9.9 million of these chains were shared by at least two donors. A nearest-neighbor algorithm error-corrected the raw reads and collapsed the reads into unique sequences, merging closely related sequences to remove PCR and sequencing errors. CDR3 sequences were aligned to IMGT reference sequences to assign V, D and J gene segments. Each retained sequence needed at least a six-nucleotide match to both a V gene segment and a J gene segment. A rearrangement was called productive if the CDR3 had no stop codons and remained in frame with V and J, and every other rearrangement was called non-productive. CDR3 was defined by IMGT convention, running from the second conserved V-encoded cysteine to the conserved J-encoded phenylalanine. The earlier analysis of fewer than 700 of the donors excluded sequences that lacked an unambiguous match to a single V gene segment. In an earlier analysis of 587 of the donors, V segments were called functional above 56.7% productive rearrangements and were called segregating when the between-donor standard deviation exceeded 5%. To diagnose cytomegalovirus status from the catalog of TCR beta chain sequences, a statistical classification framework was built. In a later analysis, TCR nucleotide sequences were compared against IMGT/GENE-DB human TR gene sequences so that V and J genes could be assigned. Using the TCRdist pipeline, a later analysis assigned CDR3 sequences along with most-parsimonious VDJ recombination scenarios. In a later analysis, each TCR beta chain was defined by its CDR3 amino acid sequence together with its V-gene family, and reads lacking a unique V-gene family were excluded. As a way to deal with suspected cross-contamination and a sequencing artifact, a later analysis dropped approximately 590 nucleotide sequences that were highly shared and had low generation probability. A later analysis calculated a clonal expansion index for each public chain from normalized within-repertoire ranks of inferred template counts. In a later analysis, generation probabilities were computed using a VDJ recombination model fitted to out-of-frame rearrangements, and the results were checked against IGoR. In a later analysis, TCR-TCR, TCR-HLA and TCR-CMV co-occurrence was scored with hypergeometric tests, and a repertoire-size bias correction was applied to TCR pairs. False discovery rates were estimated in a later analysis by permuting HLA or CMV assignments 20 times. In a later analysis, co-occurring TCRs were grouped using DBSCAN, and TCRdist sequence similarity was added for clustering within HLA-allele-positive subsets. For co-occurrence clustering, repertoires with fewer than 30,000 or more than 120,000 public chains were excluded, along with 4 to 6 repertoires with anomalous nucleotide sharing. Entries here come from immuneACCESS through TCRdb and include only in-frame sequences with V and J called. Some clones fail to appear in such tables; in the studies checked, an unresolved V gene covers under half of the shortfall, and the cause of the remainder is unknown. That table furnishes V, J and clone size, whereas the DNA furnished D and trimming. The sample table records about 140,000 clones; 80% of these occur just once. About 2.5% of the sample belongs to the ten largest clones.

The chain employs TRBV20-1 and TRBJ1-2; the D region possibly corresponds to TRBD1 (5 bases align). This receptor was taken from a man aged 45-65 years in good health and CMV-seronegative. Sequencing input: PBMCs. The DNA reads TGCAGTGCTACAGGGTCCTATGGCTACACCTTC. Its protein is CSATGSYGYTF.